The clone carrying this T cell receptor beta chain came up once. The antigen is undetermined. The record originates from a study of Ad26.COV2.S vaccination and SARS-CoV-2 variants. In the study overall: Of the COV1001 trial arms, the Ad26.COV2.S arm included the donor.

V dropped 4 bases and J dropped 2; count of bases not matched to a gene: 8. Germline CDR1 SEHNR, CDR2 FQNEAQ (reference sequence). CDR3 length equals 19 residues. Documented treatment: about 20 received Ad26.COV2.S at low or high dose, single or two shots; about 5 received placebo; per-sample allocation not given. Repertoires come from day 63 after the first vaccine or placebo injection. An Ad26 vector carrying the Wuhan-strain SARS-CoV-2 spike served as the vaccine. Profiled with immunoSEQ multiplex PCR; TCRdb holds only in-frame clones, not every one. The table shows about 680,000 clones, with approximately 88% occurring only once. Broader study findings: Post-vaccination spike-specific CD8+ and CD4+ T cell responses reportedly had substantial breadth. Those who received the vaccine showed greater spike-specific TCR breadth than those given placebo.

Here the sequenced sample was peripheral blood, taken in a trial of Ad26.COV2.S vaccine versus placebo. The TCR comes from a person between 18 and 59 years old who received the Ad26.COV2.S COVID-19 vaccine or a placebo. The chain carries TRBV7-9 and TRBJ2-1; 16 nucleotides line up with TRBD2. Here the CDR3 DNA reads TGTGCCAGCAGCTCGCCCGGGACTAGCGGGGGGGAAGCCTACAATGAGCAGTTCTTC. Its translation: CASSSPGTSGGEAYNEQFF.